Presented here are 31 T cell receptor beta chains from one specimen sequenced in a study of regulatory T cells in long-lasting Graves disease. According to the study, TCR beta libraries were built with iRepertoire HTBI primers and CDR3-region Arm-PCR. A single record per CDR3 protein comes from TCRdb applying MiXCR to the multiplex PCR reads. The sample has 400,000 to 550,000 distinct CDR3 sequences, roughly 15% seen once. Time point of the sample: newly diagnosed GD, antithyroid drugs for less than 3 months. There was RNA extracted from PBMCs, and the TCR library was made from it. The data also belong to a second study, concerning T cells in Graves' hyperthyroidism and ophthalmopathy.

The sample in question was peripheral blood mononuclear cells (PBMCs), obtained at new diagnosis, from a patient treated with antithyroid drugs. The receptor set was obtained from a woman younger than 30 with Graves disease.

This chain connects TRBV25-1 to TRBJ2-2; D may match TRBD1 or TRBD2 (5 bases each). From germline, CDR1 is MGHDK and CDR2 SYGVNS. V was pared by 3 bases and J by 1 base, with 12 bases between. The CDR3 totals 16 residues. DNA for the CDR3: TGTGCCAGCAGTGATTTCGGGGCCCAGAACACCGGGGAGCTGTTTTTT. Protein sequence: CASSDFGAQNTGELFF.

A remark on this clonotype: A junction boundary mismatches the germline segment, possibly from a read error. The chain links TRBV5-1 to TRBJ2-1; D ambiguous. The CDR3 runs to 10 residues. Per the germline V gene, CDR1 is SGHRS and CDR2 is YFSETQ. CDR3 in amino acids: CASSGPGLLF. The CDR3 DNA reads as TGCGCCAGCAGCGGCCCCGGTCTCCTCTTC.

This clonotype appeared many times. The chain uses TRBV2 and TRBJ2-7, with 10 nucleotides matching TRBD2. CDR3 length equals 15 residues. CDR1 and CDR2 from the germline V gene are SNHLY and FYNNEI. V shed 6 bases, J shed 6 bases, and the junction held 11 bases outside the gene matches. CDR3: CASRATSGKKGEQYF. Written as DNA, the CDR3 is TGTGCCAGCAGAGCCACTAGCGGGAAAAAAGGCGAGCAGTACTTC.

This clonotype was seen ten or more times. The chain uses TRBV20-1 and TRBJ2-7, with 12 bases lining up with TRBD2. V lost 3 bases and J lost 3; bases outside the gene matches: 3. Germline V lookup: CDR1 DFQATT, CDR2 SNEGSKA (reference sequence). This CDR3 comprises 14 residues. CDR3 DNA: TGCAGTGCTAGTGCTAGCGGGAGGGTCTACGAGCAGTACTTC. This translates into CSASASGRVYEQYF.

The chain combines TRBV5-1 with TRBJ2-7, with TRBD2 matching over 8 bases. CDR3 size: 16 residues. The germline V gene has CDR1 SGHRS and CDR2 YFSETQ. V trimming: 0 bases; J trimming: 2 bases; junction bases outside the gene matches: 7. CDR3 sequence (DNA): TGCGCCAGCAGCTTGGACCTAAGCGGGGGCACCTACGAGCAGTACTTC. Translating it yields CASSLDLSGGTYEQYF.

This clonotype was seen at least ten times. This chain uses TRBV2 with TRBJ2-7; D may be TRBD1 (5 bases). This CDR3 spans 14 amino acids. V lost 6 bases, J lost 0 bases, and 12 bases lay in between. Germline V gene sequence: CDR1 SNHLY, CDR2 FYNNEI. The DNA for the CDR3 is TGTGCCAGCAGGTGGACACAAAACTCCTACGAGCAGTACTTC. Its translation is CASRWTQNSYEQYF.

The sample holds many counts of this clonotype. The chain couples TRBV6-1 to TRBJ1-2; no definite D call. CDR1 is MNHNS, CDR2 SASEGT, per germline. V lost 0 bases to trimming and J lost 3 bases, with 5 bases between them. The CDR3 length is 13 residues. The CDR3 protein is CASSEAQHYGYTF. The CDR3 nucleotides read TGTGCCAGCAGTGAAGCGCAACACTATGGCTACACCTTC.

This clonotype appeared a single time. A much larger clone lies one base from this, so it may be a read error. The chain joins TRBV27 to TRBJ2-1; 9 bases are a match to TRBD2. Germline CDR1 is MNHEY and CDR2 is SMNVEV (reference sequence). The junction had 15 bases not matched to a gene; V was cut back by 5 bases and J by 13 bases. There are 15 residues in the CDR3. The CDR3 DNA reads TGTGCCAGCAGTCCACCCGGACTAGCGAAGAACATTCAGTTCTTC. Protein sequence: CASSPPGLAKNIQFF.

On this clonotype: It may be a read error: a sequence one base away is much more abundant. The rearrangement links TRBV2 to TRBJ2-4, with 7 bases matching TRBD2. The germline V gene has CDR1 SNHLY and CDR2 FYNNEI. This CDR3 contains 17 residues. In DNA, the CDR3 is TGTGCCGGCAGTGAGCTGGAGGTAGCGGGAGCCAAAAACATTCAGTACTTC. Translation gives CAGSELEVAGAKNIQYF.

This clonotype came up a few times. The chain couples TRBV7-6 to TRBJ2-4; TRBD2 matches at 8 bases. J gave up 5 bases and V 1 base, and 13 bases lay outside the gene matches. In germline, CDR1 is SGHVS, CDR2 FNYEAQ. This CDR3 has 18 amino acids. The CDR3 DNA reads TGTGCCAGCAGCTTAGAACTCCGTACGGGAGGGGTAGAAAACATTCAGTACTTC. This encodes CASSLELRTGGVENIQYF.

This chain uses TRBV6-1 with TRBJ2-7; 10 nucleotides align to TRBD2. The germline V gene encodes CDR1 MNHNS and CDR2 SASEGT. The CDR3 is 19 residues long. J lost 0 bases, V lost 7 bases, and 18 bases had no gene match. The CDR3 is CASTERAATSGKISYEQYF. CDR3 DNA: TGTGCCAGCACCGAACGGGCGGCAACTAGCGGGAAAATCTCCTACGAGCAGTACTTC.

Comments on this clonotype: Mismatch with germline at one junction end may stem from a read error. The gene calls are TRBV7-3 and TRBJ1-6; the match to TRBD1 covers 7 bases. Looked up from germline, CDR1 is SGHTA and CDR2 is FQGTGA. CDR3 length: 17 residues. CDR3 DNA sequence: TGTGCCAGCAGCCTAACCCGGGACAGAAGAACGGAGGCACCCCTCCACTTT. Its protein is CASSLTRDRRTEAPLHF.

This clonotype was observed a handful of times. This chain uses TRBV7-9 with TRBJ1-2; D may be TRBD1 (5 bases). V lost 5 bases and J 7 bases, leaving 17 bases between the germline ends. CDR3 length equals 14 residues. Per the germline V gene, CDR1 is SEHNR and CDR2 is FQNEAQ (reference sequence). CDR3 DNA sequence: TGTGCCAGCAGCCCCCCTAGCAGGGTTATTGGCTACACCTTC. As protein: CASSPPSRVIGYTF. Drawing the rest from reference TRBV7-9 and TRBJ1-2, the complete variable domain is DTGVSQNPRHKITKRGQNVTFRCDPISEHNRLYWYRQTLGQGPEFLTYFQNEAQLEKSRLLSDRFSAERPKGSFSTLEIQRTEQGDSAMYLCASSPPSRVIGYTFGSGTRLTVV.

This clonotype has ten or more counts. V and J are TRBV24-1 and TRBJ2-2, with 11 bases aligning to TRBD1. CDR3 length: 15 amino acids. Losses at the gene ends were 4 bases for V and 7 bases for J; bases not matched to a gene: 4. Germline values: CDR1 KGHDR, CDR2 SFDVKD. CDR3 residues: CATSDPGQGDGELFF. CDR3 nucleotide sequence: TGTGCCACCAGTGACCCGGGACAGGGGGACGGGGAGCTGTTTTTT.

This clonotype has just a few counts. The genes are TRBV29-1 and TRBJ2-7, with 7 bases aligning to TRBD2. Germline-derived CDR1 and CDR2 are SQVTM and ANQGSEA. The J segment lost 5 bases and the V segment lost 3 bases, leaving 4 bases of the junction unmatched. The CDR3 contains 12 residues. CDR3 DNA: TGCAGCGTTGAGGGGGGGTTCGACGAGCAGTACTTC. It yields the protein CSVEGGFDEQYF.

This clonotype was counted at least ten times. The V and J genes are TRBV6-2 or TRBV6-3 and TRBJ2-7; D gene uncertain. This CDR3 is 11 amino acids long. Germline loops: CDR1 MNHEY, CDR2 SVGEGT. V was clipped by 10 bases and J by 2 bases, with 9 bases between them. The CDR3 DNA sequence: TGTGCCACCACGCGAGCCTACGAGCAGTACTTC. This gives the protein CATTRAYEQYF.

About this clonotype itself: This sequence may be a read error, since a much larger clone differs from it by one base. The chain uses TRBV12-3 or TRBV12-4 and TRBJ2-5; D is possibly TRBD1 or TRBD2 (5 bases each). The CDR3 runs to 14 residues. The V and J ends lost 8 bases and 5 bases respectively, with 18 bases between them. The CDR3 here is CASLVYGDEETQYF. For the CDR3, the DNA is TGTGCCAGCTTAGTATATGGGGACGAGGAGACCCAGTACTTC.

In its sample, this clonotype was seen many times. CDR3 DNA: TGTGCCAGTAGTTACAATATGAACACTGAAGCTTTCTTT. This codes for CASSYNMNTEAFF. This chain joins TRBV19 and TRBJ1-1; D is unresolved. The CDR3 consists of 13 residues. Trimming removed 5 bases from V and 0 bases from J, with 7 bases in between. CDR1 LNHDA and CDR2 SQIVND come from the germline V gene (reference sequence).

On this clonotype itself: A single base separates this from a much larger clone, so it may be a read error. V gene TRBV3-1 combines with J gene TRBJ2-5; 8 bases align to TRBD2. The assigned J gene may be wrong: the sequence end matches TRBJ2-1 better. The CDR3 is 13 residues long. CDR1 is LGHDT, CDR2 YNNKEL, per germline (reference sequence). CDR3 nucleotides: TGTGCCAGCGGGGGACTAGGTCAAGAGACCCAGTTCTTC. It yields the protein CASGGLGQETQFF.

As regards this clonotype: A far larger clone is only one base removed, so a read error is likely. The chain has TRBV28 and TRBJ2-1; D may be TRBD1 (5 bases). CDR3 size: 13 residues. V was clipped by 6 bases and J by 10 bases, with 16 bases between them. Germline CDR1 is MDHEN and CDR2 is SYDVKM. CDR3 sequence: CASRRDSQYEQFF. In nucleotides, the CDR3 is TGTGCCAGCAGGCGTGACAGCCAGTACGAGCAGTTCTTC.

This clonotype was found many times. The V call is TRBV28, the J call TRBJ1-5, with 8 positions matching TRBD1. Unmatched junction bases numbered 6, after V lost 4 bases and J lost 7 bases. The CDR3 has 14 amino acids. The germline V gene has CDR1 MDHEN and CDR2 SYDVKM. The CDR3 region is CASSSIPGGQPQHF. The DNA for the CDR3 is TGTGCCAGCAGTTCCATACCAGGGGGCCAGCCCCAGCATTTT.

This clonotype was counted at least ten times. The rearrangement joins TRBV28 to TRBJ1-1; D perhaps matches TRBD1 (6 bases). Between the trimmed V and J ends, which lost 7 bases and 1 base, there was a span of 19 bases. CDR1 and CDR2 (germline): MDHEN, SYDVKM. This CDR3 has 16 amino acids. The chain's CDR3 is CASTLPQGPGNTEAFF. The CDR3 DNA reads TGTGCCAGCACCCTACCACAGGGCCCAGGGAACACTGAAGCTTTCTTT. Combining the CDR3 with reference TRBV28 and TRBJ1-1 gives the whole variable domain DVKVTQSSRYLVKRTGEKVFLECVQDMDHENMFWYRQDPGLGLRLIYFSYDVKMKEKGDIPEGYSVSREKKERFSLILESASTNQTSMYLCASTLPQGPGNTEAFFGQGTRLTVV.

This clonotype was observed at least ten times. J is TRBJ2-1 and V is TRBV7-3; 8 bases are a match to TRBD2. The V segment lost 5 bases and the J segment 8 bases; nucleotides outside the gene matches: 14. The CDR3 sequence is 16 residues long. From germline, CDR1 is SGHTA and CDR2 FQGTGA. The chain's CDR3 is CASSPTAGAAMDEQFF. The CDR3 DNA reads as TGTGCCAGCAGCCCCACAGCGGGAGCAGCAATGGATGAGCAGTTCTTC.

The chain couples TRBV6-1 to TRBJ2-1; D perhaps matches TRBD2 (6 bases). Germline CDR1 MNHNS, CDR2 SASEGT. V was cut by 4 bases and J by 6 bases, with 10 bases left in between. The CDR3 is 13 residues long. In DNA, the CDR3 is TGTGCCAGCAGTGGAATGGAGGGCAATGAGCAGTTCTTC. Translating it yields CASSGMEGNEQFF.

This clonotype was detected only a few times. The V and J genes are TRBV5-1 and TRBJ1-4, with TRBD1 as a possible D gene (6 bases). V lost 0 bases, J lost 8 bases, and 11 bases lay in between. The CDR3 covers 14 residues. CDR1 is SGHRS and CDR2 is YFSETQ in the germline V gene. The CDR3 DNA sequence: TGCGCCAGCAGCTTGGAGGGGGTTAGGGAAAAACTGTTTTTT. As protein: CASSLEGVREKLFF.

The CDR3 DNA sequence: TGTGCCAGCAGAGATAGCGGGAAAGGAGATACGCAGTATTTT. This translates into CASRDSGKGDTQYF. V is TRBV6-1 and J is TRBJ2-3, with 8 bases aligning to TRBD2. This CDR3 region has 14 residues. Trimming at V came to 6 bases and at J to 5 bases, leaving 7 bases not matched to a gene. Germline-derived CDR1 and CDR2 are MNHNS and SASEGT.

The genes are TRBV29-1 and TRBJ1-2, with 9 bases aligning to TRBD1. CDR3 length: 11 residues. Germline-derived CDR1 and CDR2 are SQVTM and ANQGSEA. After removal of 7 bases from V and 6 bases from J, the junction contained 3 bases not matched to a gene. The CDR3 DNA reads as TGCAGCGAGACAGGGGGTGATGGCTACACCTTC. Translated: CSETGGDGYTF.

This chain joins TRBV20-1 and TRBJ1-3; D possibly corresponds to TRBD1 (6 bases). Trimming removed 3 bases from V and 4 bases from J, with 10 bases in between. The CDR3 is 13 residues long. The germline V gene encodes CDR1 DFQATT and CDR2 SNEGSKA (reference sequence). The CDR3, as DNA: TGCAGTGCTAGTTCCGGGACAGGAAACACCATATATTTT. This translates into CSASSGTGNTIYF.

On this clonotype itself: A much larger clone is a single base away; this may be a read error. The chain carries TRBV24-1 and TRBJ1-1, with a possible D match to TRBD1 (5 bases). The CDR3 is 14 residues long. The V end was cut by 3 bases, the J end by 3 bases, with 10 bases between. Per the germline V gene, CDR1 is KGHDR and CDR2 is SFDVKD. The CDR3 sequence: CATSDGTVDTEAFF. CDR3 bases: TGTGCCACCAGTGATGGGACGGTGGACACTGAAGCTTTCTTT.

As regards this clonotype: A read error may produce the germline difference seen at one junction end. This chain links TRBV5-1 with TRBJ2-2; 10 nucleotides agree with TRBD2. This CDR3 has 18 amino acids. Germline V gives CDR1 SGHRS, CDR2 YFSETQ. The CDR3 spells CASSPSPGLAENTGELFF. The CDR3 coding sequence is TGTGCCAGCAGCCCCTCCCCCGGACTAGCGGAAAACACCGGGGAGCTGTTTTTT.

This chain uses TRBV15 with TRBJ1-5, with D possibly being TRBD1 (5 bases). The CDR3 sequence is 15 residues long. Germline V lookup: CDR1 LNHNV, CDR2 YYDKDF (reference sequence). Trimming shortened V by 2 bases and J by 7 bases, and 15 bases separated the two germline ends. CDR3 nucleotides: TGTGCCACCAGCAGATCCCCCACGGGGGGACAGCCCCAGCATTTT. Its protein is CATSRSPTGGQPQHF.